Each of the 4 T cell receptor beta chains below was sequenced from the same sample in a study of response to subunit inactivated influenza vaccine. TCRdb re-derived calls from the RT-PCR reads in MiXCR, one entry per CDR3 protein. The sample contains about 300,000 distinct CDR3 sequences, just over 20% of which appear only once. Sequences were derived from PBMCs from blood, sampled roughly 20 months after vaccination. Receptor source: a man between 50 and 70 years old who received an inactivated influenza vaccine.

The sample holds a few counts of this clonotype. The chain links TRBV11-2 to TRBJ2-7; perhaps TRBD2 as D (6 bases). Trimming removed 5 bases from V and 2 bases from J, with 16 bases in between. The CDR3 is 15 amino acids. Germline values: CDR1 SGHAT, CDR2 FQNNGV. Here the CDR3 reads CASSPGSAGTYEQYF. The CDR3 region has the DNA TGTGCCAGCAGCCCGGGGTCGGCGGGGACCTACGAGCAGTACTTC.

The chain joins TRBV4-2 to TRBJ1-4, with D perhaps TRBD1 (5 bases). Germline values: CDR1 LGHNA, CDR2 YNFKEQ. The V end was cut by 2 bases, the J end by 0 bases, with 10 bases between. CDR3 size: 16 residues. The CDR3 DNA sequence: TGTGCCAGCAGCCAAAGGCCGACAGCAACTAATGAAAAACTGTTTTTT. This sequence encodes CASSQRPTATNEKLFF.

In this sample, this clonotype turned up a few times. The CDR3, as DNA: TGTGCCAGCAGCCAAGTGAGGACCGCCTACGAGCAGTACTTC. Translated, it gives CASSQVRTAYEQYF. This chain uses TRBV14 with TRBJ2-7; no clear D. CDR3 length: 14 amino acids. The germline CDR1 and CDR2 sequences are SGHDN and FVKESK. The ends were cut back, 1 base at V and 2 bases at J, with 9 bases in the middle.

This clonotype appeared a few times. The CDR3 nucleotides are TGTGCCACCAGCAGAGATCGGGGCAGCTACACCATATATTTT. This codes for CATSRDRGSYTIYF. This chain uses TRBV15 with TRBJ1-3; D is possibly TRBD1 (5 bases). Germline V gene data show CDR1 as LNHNV and CDR2 as YYDKDF (reference sequence). Trimming pared 0 bases from V and 8 bases from J, leaving 11 bases between. CDR3 length: 14 residues. Complete variable domain (other parts from reference TRBV15 and TRBJ1-3): DAMVIQNPRYQVTQFGKPVTLSCSQTLNHNVMYWYQQKSSQAPKLLFHYYDKDFNNEADTPDNFQSRRPNTSFCFLDIRSPGLGDTAMYLCATSRDRGSYTIYFGEGSWLTVV.